Each of the 20 T cell receptor beta chains below was sequenced from the same sample in a study of monozygotic twins with inflammatory bowel disease. TCRdb processed the 5' RACE reads again and assigns one entry to each CDR3 protein, with no DNA. Recorded for this sample: around 97,000 distinct CDR3 sequences. The specimen sequenced was blood. The receptor set was obtained from a human donor with ulcerative colitis or Crohn's disease, or a healthy co-twin of an affected twin (not recorded which).

V is TRBV20-1 and J is TRBJ2-7. Germline CDR1 DFQATT, CDR2 SNEGSKA (reference sequence). The CDR3 totals 13 residues. CDR3: CSAPTQYRYEQYF.

The J gene is TRBJ2-7, the V gene TRBV20-1; TCRdb calls TRBD1, which cannot be checked without DNA. The CDR3 is 15 amino acids. Germline loops: CDR1 DFQATT, CDR2 SNEGSKA (reference sequence). CDR3 sequence: CSARRGARSSYEQYF.

This sequence joins TRBV12-3 or TRBV12-4 and TRBJ1-3; TCRdb names TRBD1, which stays unverified in the absence of DNA. CDR3 length: 17 residues. The CDR3 sequence: CASSPPQQGLSGNTIYF.

The chain's CDR3 is CASSPPSETGELFF. V is TRBV4-3 and J is TRBJ2-2; TCRdb's assignment of TRBD2 cannot be checked, as there is no DNA. Germline CDR1 LGHNA, CDR2 YSLEER. This CDR3 contains 14 residues.

This rearrangement joins TRBV28 to TRBJ2-2; TCRdb names TRBD1, which stays unverified in the absence of DNA. From germline, CDR1 is MDHEN and CDR2 SYDVKM. The CDR3 is 17 amino acids. This chain's CDR3 is CASSLILRTGVTGELFF.

The chain recombines TRBV5-6 with TRBJ1-1. The CDR3 has 15 residues. From germline, CDR1 is SGHDT and CDR2 YYEEEE. CDR3 region: CASSWVAGLSTEAFF.

This chain joins TRBV10-3 and TRBJ1-3; TCRdb's D call, TRBD1, is unchecked because there is no DNA. CDR3 size: 16 residues. Germline CDR1 ENHRY, CDR2 SYGVKD. This CDR3 reads CAISETSQGPGNTIYF.

CDR3 amino acids: CATSDPTGIETQYF. The rearrangement uses TRBV24-1 and TRBJ2-5; TCRdb gives TRBD1 as the D gene, but with no DNA this cannot be confirmed. The V gene's germline CDR1 is KGHDR and CDR2 SFDVKD. The CDR3 covers 14 residues.

The chain is built from TRBV5-1 and TRBJ1-1; TCRdb's D call of TRBD1 is untestable without DNA. The CDR3 spans 16 residues. Germline assignment: CDR1 SGHRS and CDR2 YFSETQ. This CDR3 is CASSLESGRGSSEAFF.

The J gene is TRBJ2-5, the V gene TRBV7-9; the D call of TRBD1 rests on TCRdb alone, since no DNA is present to check it. This CDR3 is 14 amino acids long. Germline lookup yields CDR1 SEHNR and CDR2 FQNEAQ (reference sequence). The CDR3 is CASSSQGVRETQYF.

V usage is TRBV10-3 and J usage is TRBJ2-7; TCRdb's assignment of TRBD1 cannot be checked, as there is no DNA. Germline loops: CDR1 ENHRY, CDR2 SYGVKD. This CDR3 has 16 amino acids. CDR3 region: CAISAIDRGRSYEQYF.

The rearrangement links TRBV24-1 to TRBJ1-2. Per the germline V gene, CDR1 is KGHDR and CDR2 is SFDVKD. The CDR3 has 14 amino acids. The CDR3 sequence: CATSPTRDFGGYTF.

The CDR3 spells CASSQGQGFRYEQYF. This chain uses TRBV7-2 with TRBJ2-7; the D call of TRBD1 rests on TCRdb alone, since no DNA is present to check it. The CDR3 loop spans 15 amino acids. Germline V gives CDR1 SGHTA, CDR2 FQGNSA.

The gene calls are TRBV7-3 and TRBJ2-1; TCRdb picks TRBD2, but there is no DNA to check that call. Germline values: CDR1 SGHTA, CDR2 FQGTGA. The CDR3 is 16 residues long. CDR3 in amino acids: CASSSYSGGVRNEQFF.

The chain joins TRBV6-2 or TRBV6-3 to TRBJ1-6. Germline V gives CDR1 MNHEY, CDR2 SVGEGT. The CDR3 is 17 amino acids. CDR3 protein: CASSYSGMGTRNSPLHF.

The chain uses TRBV12-3 or TRBV12-4 and TRBJ1-2; without DNA, the TCRdb call of TRBD1 cannot be checked. The CDR3 consists of 14 residues. CDR3 loop: CASSSPEGSYGYTF.

V gene TRBV12-3 or TRBV12-4 combines with J gene TRBJ2-5; the TCRdb call, TRBD2, lacks DNA for checking. The CDR3 is 15 amino acids. The CDR3 loop is CASSGAASGEETQYF.

The V gene is TRBV15, the J gene TRBJ2-1; the D call from TCRdb, TRBD1, cannot be confirmed without DNA. The CDR3 has 16 residues. Germline-derived CDR1 and CDR2 are LNHNV and YYDKDF (reference sequence). The CDR3 reads CATNSEGAGFLNEQFF.

The chain links TRBV7-5 to TRBJ2-3; with no DNA, the TCRdb D assignment of TRBD1 cannot be verified. TRBV7-5 is an annotated pseudogene. The CDR3 is 22 residues long. The CDR3 here is CISVSEAYLTWFYRDDTDTQYF.

V is TRBV7-2 and J is TRBJ2-7; TCRdb's D gene call, TRBD1, goes unchecked for lack of DNA. Germline V gene lookup returns CDR1 SGHTA and CDR2 FQGNSA. CDR3 size: 15 residues. This CDR3 is CASSLGQPSPYEQYF.